The clone carrying this T cell receptor (beta chain) was seen only a few times. Its antigen remains unknown. In germline, CDR1 is MNHNS, CDR2 SASEGT. The junction had 9 bases not matched to a gene; V was cut back by 5 bases and J by 7 bases. The CDR3 spans 15 residues. Building of the TCR beta libraries involved iRepertoire HTBI primers and Arm-PCR of CDR3 regions. TCRdb passed the multiplex PCR reads through MiXCR, listing each CDR3 protein once. The repertoire consists of 400,000 or so distinct CDR3 sequences, with 23% occurring once and the leading ten covering about a quarter. This specimen belongs to a study of regulatory T cells in long-lasting Graves disease. Study results and limitations: Among samples with persistent disease, TRBV28, TRBJ1-2 and TRBJ2-5 were favored. TCR diversity was lower in persistent Graves' patients than in newly diagnosed ones.

As for time point: persistent/refractory GD, antithyroid drugs over 5 years with positive TRAb. RNA isolated from PBMCs was used to make the TCR library. The receptor was isolated from a female donor with Graves disease. V usage is TRBV6-1 and J usage is TRBJ2-2; 8 bases match TRBD1. The sequencing here drew on peripheral blood mononuclear cells (PBMCs), taken when the disease was refractory, from a patient treated with antithyroid drugs. CDR3 coding DNA: TGTGCCAGCAGTCCCAACAGGGGGAAACACGGGGAGCTGTTTTTT. Amino acid sequence: CASSPNRGKHGELFF.